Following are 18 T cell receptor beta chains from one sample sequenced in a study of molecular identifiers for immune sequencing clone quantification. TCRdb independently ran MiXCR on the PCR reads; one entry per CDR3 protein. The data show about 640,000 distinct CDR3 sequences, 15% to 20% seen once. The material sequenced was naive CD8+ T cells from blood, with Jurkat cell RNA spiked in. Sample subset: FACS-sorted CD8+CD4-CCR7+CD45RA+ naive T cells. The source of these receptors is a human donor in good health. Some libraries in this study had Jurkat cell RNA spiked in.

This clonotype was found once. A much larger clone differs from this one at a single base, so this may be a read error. The CDR3 loop is CAAALGGWTEAFF. The DNA of the CDR3 is TGTGCCGCCGCCCTTGGAGGTTGGACTGAAGCTTTCTTT. The chain combines TRBV6-2 or TRBV6-3 with TRBJ1-1; no definite D call. The CDR3 covers 13 residues. CDR1 is MNHEY and CDR2 is SVGEGT in the germline V gene. V shed 11 bases and J shed 5 bases, with 18 bases lying between them.

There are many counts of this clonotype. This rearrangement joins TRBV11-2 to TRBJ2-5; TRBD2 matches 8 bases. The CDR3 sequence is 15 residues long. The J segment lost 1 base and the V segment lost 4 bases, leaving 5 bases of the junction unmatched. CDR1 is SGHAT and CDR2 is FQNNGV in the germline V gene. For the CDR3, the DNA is TGTGCCAGCAGCTCACTAGCGGAGGCCCAAGAGACCCAGTACTTC. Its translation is CASSSLAEAQETQYF.

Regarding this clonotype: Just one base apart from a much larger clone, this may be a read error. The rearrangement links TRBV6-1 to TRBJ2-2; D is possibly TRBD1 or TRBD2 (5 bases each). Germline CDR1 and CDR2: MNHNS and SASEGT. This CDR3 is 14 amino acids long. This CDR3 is CASATGPNTGELVF. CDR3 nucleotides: TGTGCCAGTGCTACAGGCCCGAACACCGGGGAGCTGGTTTTT.

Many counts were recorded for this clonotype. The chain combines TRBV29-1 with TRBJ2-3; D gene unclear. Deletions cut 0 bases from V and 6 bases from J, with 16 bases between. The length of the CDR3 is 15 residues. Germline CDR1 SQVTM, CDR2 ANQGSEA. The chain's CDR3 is CSVEDRVATQDTQYF. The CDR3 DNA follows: TGCAGCGTTGAAGATCGTGTGGCCACCCAGGATACGCAGTATTTT.

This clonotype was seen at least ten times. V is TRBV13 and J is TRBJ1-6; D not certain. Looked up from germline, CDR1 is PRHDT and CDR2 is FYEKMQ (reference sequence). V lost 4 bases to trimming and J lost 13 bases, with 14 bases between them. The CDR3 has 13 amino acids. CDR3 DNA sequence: TGTGCCAGCAGCTCGCGGACCGCTCTCCCCCTCCACTTT. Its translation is CASSSRTALPLHF.

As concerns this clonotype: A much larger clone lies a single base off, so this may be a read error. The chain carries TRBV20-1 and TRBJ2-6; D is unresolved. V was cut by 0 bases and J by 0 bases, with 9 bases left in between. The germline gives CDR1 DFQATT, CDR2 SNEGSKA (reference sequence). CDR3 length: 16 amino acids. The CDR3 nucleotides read TGCAGTGCTAGAGATGGGCGCCACTCTGGGGCCAACGTCCTGACTTTC. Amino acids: CSARDGRHSGANVLTF.

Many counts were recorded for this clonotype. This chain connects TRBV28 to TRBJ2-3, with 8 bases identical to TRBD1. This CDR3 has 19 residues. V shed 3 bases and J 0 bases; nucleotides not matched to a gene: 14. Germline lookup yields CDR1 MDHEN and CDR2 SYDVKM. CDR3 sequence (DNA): TGTGCCAGCAGTTTCTCCCCCAAGGACAGGGTAACTAGCACAGATACGCAGTATTTT. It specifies CASSFSPKDRVTSTDTQYF.

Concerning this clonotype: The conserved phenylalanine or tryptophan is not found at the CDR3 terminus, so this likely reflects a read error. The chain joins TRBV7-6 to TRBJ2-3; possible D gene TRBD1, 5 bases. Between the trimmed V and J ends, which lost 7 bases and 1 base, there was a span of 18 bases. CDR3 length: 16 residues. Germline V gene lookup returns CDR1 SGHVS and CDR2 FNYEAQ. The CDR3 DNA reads TGTGCCAGCACCTCGATTGGGCAGGGTGGCACAGATACGCAGTATTCT. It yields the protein CASTSIGQGGTDTQYS.

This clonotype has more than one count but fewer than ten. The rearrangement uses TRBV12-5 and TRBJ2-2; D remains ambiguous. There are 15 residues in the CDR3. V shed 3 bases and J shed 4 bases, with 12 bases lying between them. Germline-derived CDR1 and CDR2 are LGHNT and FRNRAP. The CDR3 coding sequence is TGTGCTAGTGGTTTAACGGGCTCCGGCACCGGGGAGCTGTTTTTT. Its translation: CASGLTGSGTGELFF.

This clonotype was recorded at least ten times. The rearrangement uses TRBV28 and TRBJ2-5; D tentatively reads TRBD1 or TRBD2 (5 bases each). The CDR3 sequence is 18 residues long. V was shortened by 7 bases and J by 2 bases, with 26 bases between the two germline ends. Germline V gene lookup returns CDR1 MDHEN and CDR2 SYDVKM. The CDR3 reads CASTSSRGLSTVQETQYF. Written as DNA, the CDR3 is TGTGCCAGCACATCCAGCCGGGGCTTATCTACTGTACAAGAGACCCAGTACTTC.

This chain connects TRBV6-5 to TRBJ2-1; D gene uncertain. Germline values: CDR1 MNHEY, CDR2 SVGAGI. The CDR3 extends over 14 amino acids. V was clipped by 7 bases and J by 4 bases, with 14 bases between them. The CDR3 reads CASTKTSAYNEQFF. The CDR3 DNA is TGTGCCAGCACGAAGACATCCGCTTACAATGAGCAGTTCTTC.

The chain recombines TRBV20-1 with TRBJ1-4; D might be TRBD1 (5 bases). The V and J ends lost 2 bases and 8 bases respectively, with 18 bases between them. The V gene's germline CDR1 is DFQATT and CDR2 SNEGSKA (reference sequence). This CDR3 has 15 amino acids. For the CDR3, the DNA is TGCAGTGCTAGATTACCCCGGGACGCTATGGAAAAACTGTTTTTT. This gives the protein CSARLPRDAMEKLFF.

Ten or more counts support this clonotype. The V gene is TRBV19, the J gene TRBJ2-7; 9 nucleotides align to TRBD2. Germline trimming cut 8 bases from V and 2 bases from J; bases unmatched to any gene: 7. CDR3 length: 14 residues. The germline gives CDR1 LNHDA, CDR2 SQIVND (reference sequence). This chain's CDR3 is CASGIAGATYEQYF. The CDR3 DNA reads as TGTGCCAGTGGAATAGCGGGAGCTACCTACGAGCAGTACTTC.

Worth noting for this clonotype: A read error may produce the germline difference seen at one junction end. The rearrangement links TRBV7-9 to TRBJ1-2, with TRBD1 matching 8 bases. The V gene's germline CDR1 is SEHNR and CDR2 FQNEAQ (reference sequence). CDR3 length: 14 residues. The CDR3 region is CASSLGQGSYGCTF. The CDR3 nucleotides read TGTGCCAGCAGCTTAGGACAGGGGTCCTATGGCTGCACCTTC.

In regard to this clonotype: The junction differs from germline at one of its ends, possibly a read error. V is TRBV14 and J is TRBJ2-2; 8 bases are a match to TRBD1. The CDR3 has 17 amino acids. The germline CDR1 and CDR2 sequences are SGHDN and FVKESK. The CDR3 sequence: CASSKQPGQDYTGELVF. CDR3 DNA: TGTGCCAGCAGCAAACAACCGGGACAGGACTACACCGGGGAGCTGGTTTTT.

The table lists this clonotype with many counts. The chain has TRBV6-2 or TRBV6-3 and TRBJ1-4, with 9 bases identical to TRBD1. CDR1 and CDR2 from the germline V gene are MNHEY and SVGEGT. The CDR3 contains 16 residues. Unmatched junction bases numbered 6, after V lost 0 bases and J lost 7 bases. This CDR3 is CASSYSQGAISEKLFF. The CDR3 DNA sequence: TGTGCCAGCAGTTACTCACAGGGGGCAATTAGTGAAAAACTGTTTTTT.

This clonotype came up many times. The CDR3 protein is CASFDRNNEQFF. The DNA of the CDR3 is TGTGCCAGTTTCGACCGAAACAATGAGCAGTTCTTC. The rearrangement joins TRBV19 to TRBJ2-1; unclear D gene. V was pared by 8 bases and J by 5 bases, with 10 bases between. Looked up from germline, CDR1 is LNHDA and CDR2 is SQIVND (reference sequence). The CDR3 sequence is 12 residues long.

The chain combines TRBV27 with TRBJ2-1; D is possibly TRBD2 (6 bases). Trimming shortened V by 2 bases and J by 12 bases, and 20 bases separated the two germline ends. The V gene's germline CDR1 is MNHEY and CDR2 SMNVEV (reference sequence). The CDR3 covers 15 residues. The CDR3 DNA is TGTGCCAGCAGTTTACGCGGGAACCCTGTTTTTGGGCAGTTCTTC. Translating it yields CASSLRGNPVFGQFF.